This is a list of T cell receptor beta chains from one sample in a study of blood T cells in healthy people across ages. TCRdb reanalysed the 5' RACE reads using MiXCR and keeps one entry per CDR3 protein. This table holds 800,000 to 1,000,000 distinct CDR3 sequences, 48% found once. The sequencing sample was made of blood. The receptors were sampled from a man in his thirties or forties in good health. Each CDR3 is given with its conserved first and last residue. The order of the fields is J gene, D gene, clone size, CDR3 length, V gene, CDR3 DNA, CDR3 protein. A D gene is named only where the DNA matches it firmly. Size values are once, few and many counts, or a class for expanded clones, and some rows have none.

TRBJ2-7,NA,NA,15,TRBV7-2,TGTGCCAGCAGCTTAACTGGGCAGGGAACATACGAGCAGTACTTC,CASSLTGQGTYEQYF
TRBJ2-3,NA,few,15,TRBV7-9,TGTGCCAGCAGCTTAGCATTCGGAATTGTTGATACGCAGTATTTT,CASSLAFGIVDTQYF
TRBJ2-7,NA,NA,13,TRBV28,TGTGCCAGCAGTTTTTTCACAGGCGACAAGCAGTACTTC,CASSFFTGDKQYF
TRBJ2-1,NA,once,15,TRBV9,TGTGCCAGCAGCCCCCGGGGTAGCCTTCTCAATGAGCAGTTCTTC,CASSPRGSLLNEQFF
TRBJ1-1,NA,NA,16,TRBV12-3/TRBV12-4,TGTGCCAGCAGTAAACCGGACAGTAGACTGAACACTGAAGCTTTCTTT,CASSKPDSRLNTEAFF
TRBJ1-5,NA,NA,15,TRBV6-5,TGTGCCAGCAGTCCCCTTGGGTCACCCGATCAGCCCCAGCATTTT,CASSPLGSPDQPQHF
TRBJ2-2,NA,few,13,TRBV28,TGTGCCAGCAGTTTTGGGAACACCGGGGAGCTGTTTTTT,CASSFGNTGELFF
TRBJ2-4,TRBD2,few,14,TRBV12-3/TRBV12-4,TGTGCCAGCAGTTCAAGCGGGAAAAACACTGAGCAGTACTTC,CASSSSGKNTEQYF
TRBJ2-2,NA,NA,14,TRBV15,TGTGCCACCAGCACCCTGGGGGTCTCTCGGGAGCTGTTTTTT,CATSTLGVSRELFF
TRBJ2-7,NA,NA,13,TRBV20-1,TGCAGTGCTAGCCGGGGCGAAGACTACGAGCAGTACTTC,CSASRGEDYEQYF
TRBJ1-2,NA,NA,15,TRBV7-9,TGTGCCAGCAGCTTGTTTATAACCAGGGTCCATGGCTACACCTTC,CASSLFITRVHGYTF
TRBJ1-1,NA,few,16,TRBV7-9,TGTGCCAGCAGCTTCGACAGGCGGGGGGGCGGCACTGAAGCTTTCTTT,CASSFDRRGGGTEAFF
TRBJ2-3,NA,NA,12,TRBV11-2,TGTGCCAGCAGCTTAGACGGCACCCAAGAGTATTTT,CASSLDGTQEYF
TRBJ1-1,NA,few,15,TRBV7-9,TGTGCCAGCAGCTTAGCGCAGGGTCTGTTGACTGAAGCTTTCTTT,CASSLAQGLLTEAFF
TRBJ2-3,TRBD2,once,19,TRBV6-1,TGTGCCAGCAGTCAGACCCTGTCTCCAACTAGCGAGGTCACAGATACGCAGTATTTT,CASSQTLSPTSEVTDTQYF
TRBJ1-2,NA,NA,13,TRBV29-1,TGCAGCGTTATAGAGCCCCCTAACTATGGCTACACCTTC,CSVIEPPNYGYTF
TRBJ2-5,TRBD2,once,16,TRBV12-3/TRBV12-4,TGTGCCAGCAGTTTTAGCCAGCGGGGGTATAAAGAGACCCAGTACTTC,CASSFSQRGYKETQYF
TRBJ1-4,NA,few,13,TRBV20-1,TGCAGTGCTAGAGACGGGGGTAATGAAAAACTGTTTTTT,CSARDGGNEKLFF